This T cell receptor beta chain derives from a study of regulatory T cells in long-lasting Graves disease (dated by TCRdb to the early 2020s). Broadly, across the study: Newly diagnosed Graves' disease patients had taken antithyroid drugs for less than 3 months. Persistent Graves' disease patients were compared with newly diagnosed Graves' disease patients by peripheral blood TCR sequencing and RNA sequencing. TCR sequencing covered around 13 persistent and 20 newly diagnosed Graves' disease patients, 33 samples in total. The study was registered as a clinical trial and conducted in China. Overall study outcomes, separate from this receptor: Lower TCR Shannon entropy and fewer highly expanded clones were observed in persistent Graves' disease patients than in newly diagnosed patients, which suggested clonal expansion. Only the TCR beta chain was sequenced and analyzed. The authors acknowledged the small sample size as a limitation that may reduce accuracy. TRBV28, TRBJ1-2 and TRBJ2-5 were preferentially used in persistent disease, while TRBV20-1 and TRBJ2-1 were favored in newly diagnosed disease. A larger number of public clonotypes was shared among persistent patients (approximately 3,000) than among newly diagnosed patients (around 870). The study examined only peripheral blood because the primary lesion, thyroid tissue, could not be accessed.

Library creation used multiplex PCR. This sample was sequenced with an Illumina HiSeq 4000. iRepertoire HTBI primers and Arm-PCR amplification of CDR3 regions were used to construct TCR beta libraries. PCR products were gel purified before sequencing. Per the source publication's procedure: Across samples, 55 to 80 TRBV and over 11 TRBJ segments were identified and used for gene usage analysis of CDR3 amino acid clonotypes. COPE and FqMerger were used to merge filtered high-quality paired reads into contigs. BLAST was used to align contigs to IMGT TRBV, TRBD and TRBJ reference genes, with CDR3 defined following IMGT. Clonotypes above 0.1% frequency were classified as highly expanded clones. Repertoire diversity was measured by Shannon entropy, and V-J evenness by the Gini coefficient. A clonotype found in more than one individual was treated as public. TCRdb reran the public reads through fastp at Q25 and MiXCR, keeping productive beta chains. Rows with a matching CDR3 protein are joined into one entry that keeps the most common DNA and genes. It is TCRdb's table, rather than the study itself, that gives the V and J calls and clone size. For this sample the table gives 450,000 to 600,000 distinct CDR3 sequences, of which about 13% were detected only once. The ten largest clones take up 8.5% to 10% of the sample.

At least ten counts were recorded for this clonotype. It has no known antigen specificity. The sample holds no much larger clone one base away, and base qualities are not on file. V is cut by 8 bases and J by 6 bases, and the space between the germline ends is 11 bases. Sequences KGHSH (CDR1) and LQKENI (CDR2) are obtained from the germline V gene. The CDR3 covers 11 residues, taking in both the cysteine and the phenylalanine. Just the 33-base CDR3 DNA is kept, in frame starting at base 1. This specimen's time point label, per the study, means: newly diagnosed GD, antithyroid drugs for less than 3 months. For both TCR sequencing and RNA sequencing, RNA was extracted from PBMCs in TRIzol. Graves' disease was diagnosed according to American Thyroid Association guidelines. Patients for the study were recruited at an endocrinology department in Xi'an, China. Each patient gave about 8.1 milliliters of peripheral blood, collected in an EDTA anticoagulant tube. Ficoll Paque Plus density gradient separation was used to isolate PBMCs, and no additional T cell sorting was done. An Agilent 2100 Bioanalyzer and agarose gel were used to assess RNA quality, and a NanoDrop 2000 was used to measure RNA concentration.

This same sample was also taken into another study, of T cells in Graves' hyperthyroidism and ophthalmopathy. The other study reports the following: Graves' hyperthyroidism was defined as stable when no progression to ophthalmopathy occurred over 18 months of follow-up. Hyperthyroidism patients were aged 18 to 65 years and newly diagnosed, with disease duration of less than 2 months. Any patient with an uncontrolled infection, another autoimmune disease, pregnancy or lactation was excluded. Diagnoses were established on the basis of clinical symptoms, serum thyroxine and TRAb, thyroid ultrasound, and orbital computed tomography. A first-round RT-PCR of the TCR CDR3 used the HTBI primer set with the Qiagen OneStep RT-PCR kit. Most expanded thyroid clonotypes (frequency above 0.001) were also detected in blood, a finding suggesting that blood repertoires may reflect thyroid immune responses. In cross-validation, a model built on a 13 V-J signature told ophthalmopathy apart from stable hyperthyroidism with less than 90% sensitivity and roughly 81% specificity, and in testing the same model reached 80%/75%. In validation, the model predicted progression to ophthalmopathy with approximately 71% sensitivity and 72% to 75% specificity, a median of approximately 6.7 months before onset. To identify distinguishing TCR V-J signatures, a discovery cohort of around 100 patients was used, comprising fewer than 45 with Graves' ophthalmopathy and some 60 with stable Graves' hyperthyroidism. An independent validation cohort of some 18 hyperthyroidism patients and roughly 16 patients who later progressed to ophthalmopathy tested prospective prediction of ophthalmopathy. The 95 to 100 discovery patients were randomly split 7:3 into training and test sets. In addition, the study compared T-cell repertoires in thyroid tissue and in blood from six Graves' hyperthyroidism patients. After blood sampling, hyperthyroidism patients were treated with methimazole at a starting dose of 30 mg daily, and ophthalmopathy patients were treated with high-dose intravenous methylprednisolone. Libraries were constructed in a second round of multiplex PCR, after which size selection and purification were carried out. Sequencing of the libraries was done on an Illumina HiSeq2000 using paired-end 100 bp reads. SOAPnuke was used to process the raw data, removing reads that contained adapters or uncalled bases, had a mean Phred below 15, or lacked an exact match to the constant primer or identifier. COPE v1.2.5 was used to merge the high-quality paired reads, and each unique nucleotide sequence was defined as a clonotype. MiTCR v1.1 was used to align the clonotypes against IMGT TRBV, TRBD and TRBJ reference segments. The analysis was restricted to V-J combinations with a frequency above 0.0001, which together covered 99% to 99.2% of the repertoires. The TCS score was defined as F50 (clonal expansion) divided by E x V (chaos), with BLOSUM62-based TCRdist calculated between CDR3 peptides within each V-J. Welch's t-statistics and random forest reduced fewer than 600 V-J features to 13, which were used in a naive Bayes classifier (R e1071). Sample size was not statistically predetermined, and investigators were not blinded to group allocation. The paper describes TCR Vbeta CDR3 sequencing of 120 to 150 peripheral blood samples, made up of some 42 ophthalmopathy patients, 70 to 75 hyperthyroidism patients and roughly 17 progressor patients.

The rearranged chain carries TRBV18 and TRBJ2-7; there is no confident call for the D gene. The receptor was isolated from a man aged 25 to 40 with Graves disease. Donor details come from another sample of the same person, matched by shared clones. The specimen was peripheral blood mononuclear cells (PBMCs), collected at new diagnosis, from a patient treated with antithyroid drugs. The nucleotide sequence reads TGTGCCAGCAGCCCGGGCCCCGAGCAGTACTTC. Its coded protein is CASSPGPEQYF.